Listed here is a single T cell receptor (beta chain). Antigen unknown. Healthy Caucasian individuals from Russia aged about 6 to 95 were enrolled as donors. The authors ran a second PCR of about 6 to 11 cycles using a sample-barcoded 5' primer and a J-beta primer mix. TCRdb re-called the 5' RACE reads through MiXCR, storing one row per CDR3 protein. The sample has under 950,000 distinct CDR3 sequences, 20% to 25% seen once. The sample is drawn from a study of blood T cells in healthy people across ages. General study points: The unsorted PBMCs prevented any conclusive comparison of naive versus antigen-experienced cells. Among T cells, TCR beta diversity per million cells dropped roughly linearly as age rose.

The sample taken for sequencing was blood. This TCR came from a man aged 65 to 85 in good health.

The CDR3 here is CSAGRPRGGGDTQYF. The CDR3 nucleotides read TGCAGTGCTGGGAGGCCCCGGGGGGGTGGAGATACGCAGTATTTT. The chain couples TRBV20-1 to TRBJ2-3; 8 bases agree with TRBD2. The CDR3 consists of 15 residues. V lost 5 bases, J lost 5 bases, and 12 bases stayed unmatched. Per the germline V gene, CDR1 is DFQATT and CDR2 is SNEGSKA (reference sequence).